A selection of T cell receptor beta chains follows, all from one sample in a study of blood T cell repertoires in COVID-19. Here immunoSEQ multiplex PCR was the method, and the copy in TCRdb shows in-frame clones only, minus some. The repertoire consists of some 260,000 clones, with 60% to 75% occurring once and the leading ten covering 3.3%. Sample: peripheral blood. The source of these receptors is a woman of 80 years or more with acute or convalescent COVID-19. CDR3s include the opening cysteine and the closing phenylalanine or tryptophan. The D gene is left open where the match is weak. Clone size, where shown, is once, few, many, or a class for clones that have expanded.

V	size	J	D	CDR3	DNA
TRBV7-9	-	TRBJ2-2	TRBD2	CASTFSGGNTGELFF	TGTGCCAGCACCTTTAGCGGGGGGAACACCGGGGAGCTGTTTTTT
TRBV16	-	TRBJ1-2	-	CASSLAQRHGYTF	TGTGCCAGCAGCCTGGCTCAGAGGCATGGCTACACCTTC
TRBV29-1	-	TRBJ2-3	-	CSVERQASTDTQYF	TGCAGCGTTGAAAGGCAGGCTAGCACAGATACGCAGTATTTT
TRBV7-6	-	TRBJ1-4	-	CASSPTYTQGQDPQREKLFF	TGTGCCAGCAGCCCAACTTACACACAGGGACAAGACCCTCAAAGGGAAAAACTGTTTTTT
TRBV19	-	TRBJ2-5	TRBD2	CASSGTSGVQETQYF	TGTGCCAGCTCCGGGACTAGCGGGGTCCAAGAGACCCAGTACTTC
TRBV19	-	TRBJ1-3	-	CASSIDTASSGNTIYF	TGTGCCAGTAGTATAGATACAGCAAGCTCTGGAAACACCATATATTTT
TRBV7-6	few	TRBJ2-5	-	CASSLGVESGETQYF	TGTGCCAGCAGCTTAGGAGTGGAGAGCGGCGAGACCCAGTACTTC
TRBV4-1	-	TRBJ2-1	TRBD2	CASSPQTGLAGPFF	TGCGCCAGCAGCCCCCAAACGGGACTAGCGGGCCCGTTCTTC
TRBV5-1	-	TRBJ1-1	TRBD1	CASSLGTGNTEAFF	TGCGCCAGCAGCTTGGGGACAGGGAACACTGAAGCTTTCTTT
TRBV5-1	-	TRBJ2-2	-	CASSLDSSLTGELFF	TGCGCCAGCAGCTTGGACTCGTCCCTCACCGGGGAGCTGTTTTTT
TRBV5-4	few	TRBJ2-1	-	CASSLVGTTPYNEQFF	TGTGCCAGCAGCTTGGTGGGGACAACCCCCTACAATGAGCAGTTCTTC
TRBV5-1	few	TRBJ2-5	TRBD2	CASSLAGLAGYETQYF	TGCGCCAGCAGCTTGGCCGGACTAGCGGGGTATGAGACCCAGTACTTC
TRBV6-2/TRBV6-3	-	TRBJ2-2	TRBD2	CASSLTSGRASGGELFF	TGTGCCAGCAGTTTGACTAGCGGGAGGGCCAGTGGCGGGGAGCTGTTTTTT
TRBV29-1	-	TRBJ2-5	-	CSVLGSGRQTQYF	TGCAGCGTTCTCGGCTCAGGGAGGCAGACCCAGTACTTC
TRBV7-9	-	TRBJ2-2	TRBD2	CASSFLSGVNTGELFF	TGTGCCAGCAGCTTCCTCAGCGGGGTGAACACCGGGGAGCTGTTTTTT
TRBV19	-	TRBJ1-4	TRBD1	CASSGLGTANEKLFF	TGTGCCAGTAGTGGCCTCGGGACAGCTAATGAAAAACTGTTTTTT
TRBV2	-	TRBJ2-7	TRBD1	CASNRDRGYEQYF	TGTGCCAGCAATAGGGACAGGGGCTACGAGCAGTACTTC
TRBV4-1	-	TRBJ1-4	-	CASGLGGQGEKLFF	TGCGCCAGCGGTCTCGGGGGGCAAGGTGAAAAACTGTTTTTT
TRBV6-6	-	TRBJ2-1	TRBD2	CASRRPGLATDEQFF	TGTGCCAGCAGAAGGCCGGGACTAGCGACGGATGAGCAGTTCTTC
TRBV6-6	-	TRBJ2-7	TRBD1	CASSRTGGAGSYEQYF	TGTGCCAGCAGCAGGACAGGGGGCGCGGGATCCTACGAGCAGTACTTC
TRBV2	-	TRBJ2-6	TRBD1	CATRTGTSGANVLTF	TGTGCCACCCGGACAGGGACGTCTGGGGCCAACGTCCTGACTTTC
TRBV7-8	-	TRBJ2-7	-	CASSLGQDTYEQYF	TGTGCCAGCAGCTTAGGCCAGGACACCTACGAGCAGTACTTC
TRBV5-5	-	TRBJ2-2	-	CASSQKSAGELFF	TGTGCCAGCAGCCAGAAGTCAGCCGGGGAGCTGTTTTTT
TRBV28	-	TRBJ1-5	-	CASRRPGVSNQPQHF	TGTGCCAGCAGACGCCCAGGGGTTAGCAATCAGCCCCAGCATTTT
TRBV27	-	TRBJ1-6	TRBD1	CASSPTLGTGFSDNSPLHF	TGTGCCAGCAGTCCAACCCTTGGGACAGGGTTTTCGGATAATTCACCCCTCCACTTT
TRBV6-2/TRBV6-3	-	TRBJ2-3	-	CASSPLLASATDTQYF	TGTGCCAGCAGCCCTCTCCTAGCGAGCGCCACAGATACGCAGTATTTT
TRBV6-6	few	TRBJ2-7	TRBD2	CASRVGGAEQYF	TGTGCCAGCCGTGTGGGAGGGGCCGAGCAGTACTTC
TRBV5-6	-	TRBJ1-1	-	CASSPGQRTEAFF	TGTGCCAGCAGCCCCGGACAGCGCACTGAAGCTTTCTTT
TRBV2	few	TRBJ2-7	-	CASGGFGEQYF	TGTGCCAGCGGGGGGTTCGGTGAGCAGTACTTC
TRBV9	-	TRBJ2-3	-	CASSVDSGFSTDTQYF	TGTGCCAGCAGCGTAGATAGCGGATTTAGCACAGATACGCAGTATTTT
TRBV27	once	TRBJ2-1	-	CASSLTVRYNEQFF	TGTGCCAGCAGCCTGACAGTCAGGTACAATGAGCAGTTCTTC
TRBV3-1/TRBV3-2	-	TRBJ2-2	TRBD2	CASSPPGAAGGGELFF	TGTGCCAGCAGCCCTCCGGGGGCGGCGGGGGGCGGGGAGCTGTTTTTT
TRBV6-5	-	TRBJ2-3	-	CASSYAGNTDTQYF	TGTGCCAGCAGTTACGCGGGAAACACAGATACGCAGTATTTT
TRBV10-3	-	TRBJ1-1	-	CAISEWGPQNTEAFF	TGTGCCATCAGTGAGTGGGGGCCCCAGAACACTGAAGCTTTCTTT
TRBV6-5	-	TRBJ1-1	-	CASRIQFMNTEAFF	TGTGCCAGCAGAATACAGTTCATGAACACTGAAGCTTTCTTT
TRBV7-2	once	TRBJ2-7	-	CASSPAKEQYF	TGTGCCAGCAGCCCCGCGAAGGAGCAGTACTTC
TRBV7-8	-	TRBJ1-2	-	CASSLARENYGYTF	TGTGCCAGCAGCTTAGCGAGGGAAAACTATGGCTACACCTTC
TRBV6-5	-	TRBJ2-7	TRBD1	CASNLSGTGEGQYF	TGTGCCAGCAACCTATCCGGGACAGGGGAAGGGCAGTACTTC
TRBV5-6	-	TRBJ2-4	TRBD2	CASSFGRGNIQYF	TGTGCCAGCAGCTTCGGGAGGGGAAACATTCAGTACTTC
TRBV2	-	TRBJ1-1	-	CASSDLGGFEAFF	TGTGCCAGCAGTGACCTCGGGGGATTTGAAGCTTTCTTT
TRBV7-2	-	TRBJ1-3	TRBD1	CASSPAPPGGRRNTIYF	TGTGCCAGCAGCCCAGCTCCGCCAGGGGGCAGAAGAAACACCATATATTTT
TRBV3-1/TRBV3-2	-	TRBJ2-2	TRBD2	CASSRSGGAFGELFF	TGTGCCAGCAGCCGTAGCGGGGGGGCTTTCGGGGAGCTGTTTTTT
TRBV5-1	-	TRBJ2-3	TRBD2	CASSLVGLAGESVTDTQYF	TGCGCCAGCAGCTTGGTAGGACTAGCGGGAGAGTCCGTCACAGATACGCAGTATTTT
TRBV19	-	TRBJ2-3	-	CASSIGRLVTDTQYF	TGTGCCAGTAGTATTGGCAGACTAGTCACAGATACGCAGTATTTT
TRBV18	-	TRBJ1-1	-	CASSQTGGEMNTEAFF	TGTGCCAGCTCACAAACCGGGGGGGAGATGAACACTGAAGCTTTCTTT
TRBV24-1	-	TRBJ2-2	-	CATSDPVAGELFF	TGTGCCACCAGTGACCCCGTTGCCGGGGAGCTGTTTTTT
TRBV4-2	-	TRBJ2-2	-	CASSRGNPNTGELFF	TGTGCCAGCAGCCGAGGGAACCCGAACACCGGGGAGCTGTTTTTT
TRBV28	-	TRBJ2-7	-	CASSFRGAAAVYEQYF	TGTGCCAGCAGTTTTCGGGGGGCCGCTGCGGTCTACGAGCAGTACTTC
TRBV4-3	once	TRBJ2-3	TRBD2	CASSQGTRGFIAGGNTDTQYF	TGCGCCAGCAGCCAAGGAACAAGGGGCTTTATTGCGGGGGGGAACACAGATACGCAGTATTTT
TRBV5-5	-	TRBJ2-7	-	CASSPSYEQYF	TGTGCCAGCAGCCCTTCCTACGAGCAGTACTTC
TRBV10-2	-	TRBJ1-2	TRBD1	CASSDAGAGQYTF	TGCGCCAGCAGCGACGCCGGGGCGGGACAGTACACCTTC
TRBV7-9	-	TRBJ1-5	TRBD1	CASSLGTGINQPQHF	TGTGCCAGCAGCTTAGGGACAGGGATCAATCAGCCCCAGCATTTT
TRBV11-3	few	TRBJ2-5	-	CASSPPGMRETQYF	TGTGCCAGCAGCCCCCCGGGGATGAGGGAGACCCAGTACTTC
TRBV27	-	TRBJ1-2	-	CASSLRLDANYGYTF	TGTGCCAGCAGTTTACGCCTTGATGCGAACTATGGCTACACCTTC